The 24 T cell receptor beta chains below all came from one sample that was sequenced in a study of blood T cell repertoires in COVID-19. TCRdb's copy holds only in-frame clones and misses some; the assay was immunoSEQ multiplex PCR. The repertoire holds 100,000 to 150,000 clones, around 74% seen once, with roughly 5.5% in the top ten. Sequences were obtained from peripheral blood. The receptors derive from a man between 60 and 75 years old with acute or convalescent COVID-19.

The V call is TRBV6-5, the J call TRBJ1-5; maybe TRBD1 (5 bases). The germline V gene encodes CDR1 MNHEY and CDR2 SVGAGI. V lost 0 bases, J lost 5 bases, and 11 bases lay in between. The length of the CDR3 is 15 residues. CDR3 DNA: TGTGCCAGCAGTTACTCGAGGTGGGGCGATCAGCCCCAGCATTTT. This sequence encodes CASSYSRWGDQPQHF.

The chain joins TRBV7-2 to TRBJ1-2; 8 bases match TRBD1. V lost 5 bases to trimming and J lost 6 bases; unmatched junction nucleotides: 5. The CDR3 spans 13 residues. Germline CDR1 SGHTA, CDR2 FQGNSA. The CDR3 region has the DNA TGTGCCAGCAGCACCCGGACAGGGCATGGCTACACCTTC. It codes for CASSTRTGHGYTF.

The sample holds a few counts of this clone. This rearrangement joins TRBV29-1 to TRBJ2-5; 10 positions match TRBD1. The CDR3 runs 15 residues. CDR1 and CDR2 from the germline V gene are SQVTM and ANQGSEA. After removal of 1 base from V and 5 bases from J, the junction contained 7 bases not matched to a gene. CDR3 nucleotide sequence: TGCAGCGTTGAAGCGCTCGACAGGGGGCGTGAGACCCAGTACTTC. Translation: CSVEALDRGRETQYF.

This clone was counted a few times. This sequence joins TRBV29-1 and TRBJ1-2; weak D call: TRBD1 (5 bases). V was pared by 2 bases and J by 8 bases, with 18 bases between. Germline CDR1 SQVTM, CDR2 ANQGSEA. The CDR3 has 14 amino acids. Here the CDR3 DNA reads TGCAGCGTTGAAAGGAGAGGAGGGGAGCGGGGCTACACCTTC. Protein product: CSVERRGGERGYTF. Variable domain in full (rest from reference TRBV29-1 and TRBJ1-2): SAVISQKPSRDICQRGTSLTIQCQVDSQVTMMFWYRQQPGQSLTLIATANQGSEATYESGFVIDKFPISRPNLTFSTLTVSNMSPEDSSIYLCSVERRGGERGYTFGSGTRLTVV.

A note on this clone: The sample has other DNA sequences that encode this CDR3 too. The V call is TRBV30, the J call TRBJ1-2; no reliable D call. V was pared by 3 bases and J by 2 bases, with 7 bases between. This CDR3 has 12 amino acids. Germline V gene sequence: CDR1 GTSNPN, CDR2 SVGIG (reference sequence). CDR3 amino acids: CAWSPKNYGYTF. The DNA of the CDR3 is TGTGCCTGGAGCCCCAAAAACTATGGCTACACCTTC. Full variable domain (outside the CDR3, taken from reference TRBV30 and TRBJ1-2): SQTIHQWPATLVQPVGSPLSLECTVEGTSNPNLYWYRQAAGRGLQLLFYSVGIGQISSEVPQNLSASRPQDRQFILSSKKLLLSDSGFYLCAWSPKNYGYTFGSGTRLTVV.

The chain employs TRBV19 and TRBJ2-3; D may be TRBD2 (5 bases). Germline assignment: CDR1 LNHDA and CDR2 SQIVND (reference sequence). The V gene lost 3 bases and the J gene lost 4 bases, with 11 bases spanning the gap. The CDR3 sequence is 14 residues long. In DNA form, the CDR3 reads TGTGCCAGTAGTATTCCTAGCCTCGCAGATACGCAGTATTTT. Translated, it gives CASSIPSLADTQYF. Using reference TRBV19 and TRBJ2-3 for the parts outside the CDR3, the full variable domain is DGGITQSPKYLFRKEGQNVTLSCEQNLNHDAMYWYRQDPGQGLRLIYYSQIVNDFQKGDIAEGYSVSREKKESFPLTVTSAQKNPTAFYLCASSIPSLADTQYFGPGTRLTVL.

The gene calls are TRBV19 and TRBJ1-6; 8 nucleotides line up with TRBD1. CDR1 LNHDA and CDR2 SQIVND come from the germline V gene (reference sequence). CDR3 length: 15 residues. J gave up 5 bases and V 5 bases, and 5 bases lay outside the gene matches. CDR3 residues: CASSADRVNNSPLHF. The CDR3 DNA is TGTGCCAGTAGTGCGGACAGGGTGAATAATTCACCCCTCCACTTT.

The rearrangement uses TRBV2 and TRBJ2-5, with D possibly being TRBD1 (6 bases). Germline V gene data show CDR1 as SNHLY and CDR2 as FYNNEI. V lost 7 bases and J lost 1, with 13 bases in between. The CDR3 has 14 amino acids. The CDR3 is CASKRGRGQETQYF. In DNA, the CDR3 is TGTGCCAGCAAAAGGGGCAGGGGCCAAGAGACCCAGTACTTC.

This chain's CDR3 is CASSRLELHGYTF. The DNA for the CDR3 is TGTGCCAGCAGCCGTCTTGAACTTCATGGCTACACCTTC. The chain combines TRBV5-4 with TRBJ1-2; no firm D call. Germline CDR1 is SGHNT and CDR2 is YYREEE (reference sequence). The CDR3 loop spans 13 amino acids. V dropped 4 bases and J dropped 6 bases, with 13 bases sitting between them.

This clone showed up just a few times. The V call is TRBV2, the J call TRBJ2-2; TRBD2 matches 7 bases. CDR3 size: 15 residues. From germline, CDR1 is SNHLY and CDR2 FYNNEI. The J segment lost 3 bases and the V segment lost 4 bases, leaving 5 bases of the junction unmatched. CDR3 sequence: CASSAGLGHTGELFF. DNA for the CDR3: TGTGCCAGCAGTGCCGGACTAGGGCACACCGGGGAGCTGTTTTTT.

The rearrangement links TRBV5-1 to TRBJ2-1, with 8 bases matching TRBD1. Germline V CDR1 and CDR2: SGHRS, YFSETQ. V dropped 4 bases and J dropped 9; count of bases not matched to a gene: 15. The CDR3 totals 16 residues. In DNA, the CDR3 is TGCGCCAGCAGCCTAGGACAGGGACACTACATCGGTGAGCAGTTCTTC. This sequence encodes CASSLGQGHYIGEQFF. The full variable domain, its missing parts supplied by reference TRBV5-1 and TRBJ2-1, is KAGVTQTPRYLIKTRGQQVTLSCSPISGHRSVSWYQQTPGQGLQFLFEYFSETQRNKGNFPGRFSGRQFSNSRSEMNVSTLELGDSALYLCASSLGQGHYIGEQFFGPGTRLTVL.

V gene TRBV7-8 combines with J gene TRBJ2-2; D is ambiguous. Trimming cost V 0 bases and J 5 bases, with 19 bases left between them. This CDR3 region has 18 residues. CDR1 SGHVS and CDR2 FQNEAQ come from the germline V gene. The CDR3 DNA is TGTGCCAGCAGCTTAGCACGGTTGGGCCTGACGGCGACCGGGGAGCTGTTTTTT. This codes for CASSLARLGLTATGELFF.

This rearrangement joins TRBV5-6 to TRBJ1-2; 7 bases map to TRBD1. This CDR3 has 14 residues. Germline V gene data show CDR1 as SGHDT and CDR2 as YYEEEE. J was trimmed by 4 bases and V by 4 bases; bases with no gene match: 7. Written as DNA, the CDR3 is TGTGCCAGCAGCGGGGGACAGTTCCTCTATGGCTACACCTTC. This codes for CASSGGQFLYGYTF.

CDR3 in amino acids: CASSPGTGESYNEQFF. Here the CDR3 DNA reads TGTGCCAGCAGCCCCGGGACAGGGGAATCCTACAATGAGCAGTTCTTC. The V and J genes are TRBV7-3 and TRBJ2-1; 10 bases match TRBD1. V was clipped by 5 bases and J by 1 base; unmatched bases: 5. CDR3 length: 16 amino acids. CDR1 and CDR2 (germline): SGHTA, FQGTGA.

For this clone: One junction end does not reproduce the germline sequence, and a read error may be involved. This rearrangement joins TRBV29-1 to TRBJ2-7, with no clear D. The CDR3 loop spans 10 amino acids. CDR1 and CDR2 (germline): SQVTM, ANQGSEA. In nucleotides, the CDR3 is TGCGGCGTGGCGGACTACGAGCAGTACTTC. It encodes CGVADYEQYF.

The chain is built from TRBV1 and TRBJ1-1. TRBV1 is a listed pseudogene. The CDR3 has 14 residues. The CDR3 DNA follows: TGCACCAGCAGCCAATTAGGGCGGGGTACTGAAGCTTTCTTT. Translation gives CTSSQLGRGTEAFF.

The CDR3 DNA is TGTGCCAGCAGCATCGCAGGGGGCGGGGGCACTGAAGCTTTCTTT. It specifies CASSIAGGGGTEAFF. The J gene is TRBJ1-1, the V gene TRBV7-8; 8 bases are shared with TRBD1. Germline assignment: CDR1 SGHVS and CDR2 FQNEAQ. Germline trimming cut 5 bases from V and 4 bases from J; bases unmatched to any gene: 9. This CDR3 region has 15 residues.

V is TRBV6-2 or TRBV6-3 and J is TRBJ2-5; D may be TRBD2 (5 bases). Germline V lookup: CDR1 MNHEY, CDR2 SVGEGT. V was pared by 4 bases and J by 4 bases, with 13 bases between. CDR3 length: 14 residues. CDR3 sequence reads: CASSSAGLRETQYF. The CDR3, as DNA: TGTGCCAGCAGTTCGGCGGGCCTCCGAGAGACCCAGTACTTC.

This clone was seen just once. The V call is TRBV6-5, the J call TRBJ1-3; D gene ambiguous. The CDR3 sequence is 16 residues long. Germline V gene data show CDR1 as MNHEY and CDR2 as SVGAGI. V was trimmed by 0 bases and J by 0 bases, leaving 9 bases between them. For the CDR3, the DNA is TGTGCCAGCAGTTACTCGATGTCTAACTCTGGAAACACCATATATTTT. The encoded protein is CASSYSMSNSGNTIYF.

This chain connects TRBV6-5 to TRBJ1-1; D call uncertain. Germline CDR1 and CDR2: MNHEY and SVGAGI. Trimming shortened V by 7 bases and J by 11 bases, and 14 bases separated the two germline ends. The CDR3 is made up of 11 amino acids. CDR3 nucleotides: TGTGCCAGCATTTGGGAGCATGTTGCTTTCTTT. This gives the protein CASIWEHVAFF.

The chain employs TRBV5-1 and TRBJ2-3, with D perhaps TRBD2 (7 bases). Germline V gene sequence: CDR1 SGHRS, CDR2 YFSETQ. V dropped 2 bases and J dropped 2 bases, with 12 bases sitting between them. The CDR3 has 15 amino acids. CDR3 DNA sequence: TGCGCCAGCAGCTTCGCCGGGGGGCCCACAGATACGCAGTATTTT. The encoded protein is CASSFAGGPTDTQYF. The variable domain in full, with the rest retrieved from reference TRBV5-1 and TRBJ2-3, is KAGVTQTPRYLIKTRGQQVTLSCSPISGHRSVSWYQQTPGQGLQFLFEYFSETQRNKGNFPGRFSGRQFSNSRSEMNVSTLELGDSALYLCASSFAGGPTDTQYFGPGTRLTVL.

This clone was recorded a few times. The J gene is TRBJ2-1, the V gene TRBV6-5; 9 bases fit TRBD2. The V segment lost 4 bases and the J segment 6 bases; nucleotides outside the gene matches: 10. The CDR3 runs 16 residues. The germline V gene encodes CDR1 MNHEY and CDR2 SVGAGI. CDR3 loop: CASSSEKTSGFNEQFF. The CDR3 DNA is TGTGCCAGCAGTTCAGAGAAGACTAGCGGATTCAATGAGCAGTTCTTC.

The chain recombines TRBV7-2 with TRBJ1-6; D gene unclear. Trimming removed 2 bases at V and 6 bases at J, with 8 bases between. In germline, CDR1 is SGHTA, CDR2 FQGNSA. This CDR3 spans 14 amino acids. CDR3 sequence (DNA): TGTGCCAGCAGCTTACCCTCTTTTAATTCACCCCTCCACTTT. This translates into CASSLPSFNSPLHF.

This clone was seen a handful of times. CDR3 amino acids: CASSRTGVTEAFF. The CDR3 DNA is TGTGCCAGCAGCCGTACAGGGGTCACTGAAGCTTTCTTT. The chain links TRBV14 to TRBJ1-1; the match to TRBD1 covers 7 bases. The germline gives CDR1 SGHDN, CDR2 FVKESK. V shed 4 bases and J 4 bases; nucleotides not matched to a gene: 3. The CDR3 is 13 residues long.